This T cell receptor (beta chain) came from a study of cytomegalovirus exposure and HLA in healthy donors. Study-wide context: An early release of data contained 80 million to 85 million unique TCRs, which came from HLA-typed donors. Study-wide points: Earlier analysis yielded a pattern in which most TCR beta V segments were productive about 90% or about 30% of the time.

Amplification used 60 Vbeta primers and 13 Jbeta primers. In the source study's methods: The count from a later analysis was roughly 80 million unique TCR beta chains, approximately 9.9 million of them shared. This table comes from immunoSEQ multiplex PCR, and its TCRdb copy is limited to in-frame clones, with some not included. V, J and clone size are taken as reported in that table, and D and trimming were inferred from the DNA itself. The table includes 35,000 to 45,000 clones, roughly 79% detected once. CDR3 size: 15 residues. V lost 0 bases, J lost 7 bases, and 7 bases stayed unmatched. CDR1 and CDR2 (germline): LGHNA, YNFKEQ. Notes on this clone: Its antigen remains unidentified.

V gene TRBV4-2 combines with J gene TRBJ1-2; 8 bases align to TRBD1. This sequence was found in a woman aged 40 to 50 in good health and CMV-seronegative. The sequencing sample was made of PBMCs. This chain's CDR3 is CASSQEVNRGGGYTF. CDR3 DNA sequence: TGTGCCAGCAGCCAAGAAGTTAACAGGGGGGGTGGCTACACCTTC.